This TCR beta chain was recorded in a study of blood T cell repertoires in COVID-19. Per the original methods: Amplification from reference gene primers served as the basis for estimated nucleated cell counts. TCRdb keeps only in-frame clones here, not all; method: immunoSEQ multiplex PCR. From that table come the V and J calls and clone size; the DNA was used to work out D and trimming. Of approximately 130,000 clones listed, around 78% are singletons. The ends lost 2 bases at V and 7 bases at J; junction bases unmatched: 7. This CDR3 has 14 amino acids. Germline loops: CDR1 ENHRY, CDR2 SYGVKD. The clonotype comes from a human donor in a cohort sampled during active COVID-19. The chain uses TRBV10-3 and TRBJ1-2; 7 bases fit TRBD1. Sequencing was done on a sample of peripheral blood. The CDR3, as DNA: TGTGCCATCAGTGAGACAGGGGAGAGGGGTGGCTACACCTTC. It encodes CAISETGERGGYTF.